This T cell receptor beta chain originates from a study of T cells in Graves' hyperthyroidism and ophthalmopathy. Background on the study: Sampling of peripheral blood happened at initial diagnosis, prior to any treatment.

Findings and limits, study-wide: Most thyroid clonotypes with frequency above 0.001 were detected in blood. Ophthalmopathy and stable hyperthyroidism were told apart by a 13 V-J model.

Amplification of TCR beta CDR3 regions was performed using RNA transcripts as template. When the TCR CDR3 underwent first-round RT-PCR, the HTBI primer set was used. TCRdb re-called the multiplex PCR reads through MiXCR, storing one row per CDR3 protein. The data contain 450,000 to 600,000 distinct CDR3 sequences, 15% to 20% of them singletons. This clonotype was found many times. The target antigen is unknown. Diagnosis rested on symptoms, serum thyroxine and TRAb, thyroid ultrasound, and orbital computed tomography. Sequenced: blood. This clonotype was obtained from a man aged 35-49 years with Graves' ophthalmopathy.

CDR3 in DNA: TGTGCCATCAGTGACTATAGCGGGGGGCTGTACAATGAGCAGTTCTTC. The encoded protein is CAISDYSGGLYNEQFF. The chain joins TRBV10-3 to TRBJ2-1, with 10 bases matching TRBD2. V gave up 3 bases and J gave up 4 bases; unmatched junction bases: 6. Germline CDR1 reads ENHRY; CDR2 reads SYGVKD. The length of the CDR3 is 16 residues.